This record concerns one T cell receptor beta chain sequence. This clonotype was seen a few times. Which antigen it targets is not known. Base qualities were left out, and no much larger clone turns up one base away. For CDR1 and CDR2, the germline V gene lists ENHRY and SYGVKD. V is clipped by 2 bases and J by 6 bases, and the sequence between their germline boundaries is 13 bases long. The CDR3 starts with the cysteine, ends with the phenylalanine, and has 14 residues. Only the CDR3 DNA stays, 42 bases, in frame from base 1. This entry belongs to a study of HIV-infected patients and healthy controls (dated by TCRdb to the mid-2010s). The library was generated by 5' RACE. The reads were generated on an Illumina MiSeq. In-frame beta chains were kept once TCRdb had trimmed the public reads at Q25 with fastp and called clones with MiXCR. Rows are combined by CDR3 protein, so each entry shows the most common genes and DNA. The sample table lists almost 65,000 distinct CDR3 sequences, roughly 19% of them with a count of one. The biggest ten clones account for approximately 1.5% of the sample.

The sequence derives from a human donor in good health. The chain was built from TRBV10-3 and TRBJ1-2, and possibly TRBD1, on 5 matching bases. Sequences were obtained from CD4+ T cells from blood. Here is the DNA: TGTGCCATCAGTGAGACTCGACAGAGCGATGGCTACACCTTC. Its translation reads: CAISETRQSDGYTF.